One and the same sample provided the 10 T cell receptor beta chains below, sequenced in a study of CD8 T cell repertoires and HIV-1 epitope variants. These TCRs' antigens remain unknown. The repertoire was sequenced with immunoSEQ multiplex PCR; TCRdb's copy has only in-frame clones and lacks some. Here the sample spans 6,000 or so clones, around two thirds being singletons. Sequenced material: cultured CD8+ T cells derived from PBMCs. Source of these receptors: a male donor with HIV.

The J gene is TRBJ2-6, the V gene TRBV18; tentative D call: TRBD1 (6 bases). Trimming removed 5 bases at V and 0 bases at J, with 17 bases between. CDR3 length equals 18 residues. Germline CDR1 reads KGHSH; CDR2 reads LQKENI. CDR3 DNA: TGTGCCAGCTCAAGGCTGGACAGATCAAACTCTGGGGCCAACGTCCTGACTTTC. Its translation: CASSRLDRSNSGANVLTF.

V gene TRBV29-1 combines with J gene TRBJ2-7; no clear D. Trimming shortened V by 0 bases and J by 0 bases, and 6 bases separated the two germline ends. The CDR3 spans 13 residues. Per germline, CDR1 SQVTM and CDR2 ANQGSEA. CDR3: CSVEEDPSYEQYF. CDR3 coding DNA: TGCAGCGTTGAAGAGGACCCCTCCTACGAGCAGTACTTC.

The chain recombines TRBV7-9 with TRBJ2-7; 9 nucleotides line up with TRBD2. Germline trimming cut 3 bases from V and 4 bases from J; bases unmatched to any gene: 4. Germline V gene lookup returns CDR1 SEHNR and CDR2 FQNEAQ (reference sequence). This CDR3 is built from 14 residues. The CDR3 loop is CASSLGLATYEQYF. The CDR3, as DNA: TGTGCCAGCAGCTTGGGACTAGCTACGTACGAGCAGTACTTC.

This clone has only a few counts. Here the CDR3 DNA reads TGTGCCAGCAGCGTAGAAGGGAGCTCCTACGAGCAGTACTTC. Amino acids: CASSVEGSSYEQYF. The chain uses TRBV9 and TRBJ2-7, with a tentative D call TRBD2 (5 bases). Between the trimmed V and J ends, which lost 0 bases and 0 bases, there was a span of 7 bases. The CDR3 is made up of 14 amino acids. The germline V gene encodes CDR1 SGDLS and CDR2 YYNGEE.

This sequence joins TRBV5-3 and TRBJ2-7; 9 nucleotides match TRBD2. TRBV5-3 is placed among ORFs of uncertain function. CDR3 size: 17 residues. V was pared by 7 bases and J by 2 bases, with 16 bases of the junction left unmatched. The CDR3 nucleotides are TGTGCCAGAGCCCTACGGAGAGCGGGGGGCCGTACCTACGAGCAGTACTTC. It specifies CARALRRAGGRTYEQYF.

V gene TRBV7-2 combines with J gene TRBJ1-5; D not certain. Trimming removed 1 base from V and 0 bases from J, with 7 bases in between. Germline V gene data show CDR1 as SGHTA and CDR2 as FQGNSA. The CDR3 is 15 amino acids. The CDR3 loop reads CASSLGWRSNQPQHF. DNA for the CDR3: TGTGCCAGCAGCTTAGGTTGGCGTAGCAATCAGCCCCAGCATTTT.

This clone was seen more than once but under ten times. This chain links TRBV7-3 with TRBJ2-1, with 9 bases matching TRBD1. V gave up 2 bases and J gave up 0 bases; unmatched junction bases: 2. CDR3 length equals 16 residues. From germline, CDR1 is SGHTA and CDR2 FQGTGA. CDR3 region: CASSLAGQGSYNEQFF. In DNA, the CDR3 is TGTGCCAGCAGCTTAGCGGGACAGGGCTCCTACAATGAGCAGTTCTTC. The whole variable domain, remainder taken from reference TRBV7-3 and TRBJ2-1, is GAGVSQTPSNKVTEKGKYVELRCDPISGHTALYWYRQSLGQGPEFLIYFQGTGAADDSGLPNDRFFAVRPEGSVSTLKIQRTERGDSAVYLCASSLAGQGSYNEQFFGPGTRLTVL.

CDR3 sequence (DNA): TGTGCCAGCAGTTTCGCAGGGGCCCCTATGTATTACAATGAGCAGTTCTTC. Translation gives CASSFAGAPMYYNEQFF. V and J are TRBV27 and TRBJ2-1; D is perhaps TRBD1 (6 bases). This CDR3 is 17 amino acids long. V lost 3 bases and J 4 bases, leaving 19 bases between the germline ends. Germline V gene lookup returns CDR1 MNHEY and CDR2 SMNVEV (reference sequence).

V is TRBV6-5 and J is TRBJ2-7; no firm D call. V was clipped by 4 bases and J by 2 bases, with 3 bases between them. This CDR3 comprises 11 residues. Germline lookup yields CDR1 MNHEY and CDR2 SVGAGI. Here the CDR3 reads CASSSTYEQYF. The DNA for the CDR3 is TGTGCCAGCAGTTCAACCTACGAGCAGTACTTC.

This CDR3 is CASSLASSYEQYF. CDR3 coding DNA: TGTGCCAGCAGCTTGGCTAGCTCCTACGAGCAGTACTTC. The rearrangement joins TRBV5-6 to TRBJ2-7; D gene uncertain. V dropped 0 bases and J dropped 0 bases, with 4 bases sitting between them. Germline V gene lookup returns CDR1 SGHDT and CDR2 YYEEEE. This CDR3 has 13 amino acids.